This T cell receptor (beta chain) was recovered during a study of tumor and adjacent non-tumor tissue in lung cancer. A modified ARM-PCR protocol with three rounds of nested PCR amplified TCRbeta. TCRdb reanalysed the multiplex PCR reads using MiXCR and keeps one entry per CDR3 protein. Of tens of thousands of distinct CDR3 sequences detected, around 75% appear once; the ten largest clones hold roughly 14%. The germline V gene encodes CDR1 ENHRY and CDR2 SYGVKD. The CDR3 runs 13 residues. No cell sorting was done before RNA was extracted from the tissue. Points on this clonotype: What it binds is not known. A read error may account for a junction end that differs from germline.

Study-wide results and limits: TCR diversity was significantly greater in tumor than normal lung tissue. Tumor TCR diversity, when higher, was linked to shorter survival.

The rearrangement joins TRBV10-3 to TRBJ1-2; maybe TRBD1 (6 bases). Specimen: lung tumor tissue. This TCR derives from a woman between 50 and 59 years old with non-small cell lung cancer. The CDR3 nucleotides read TGTGCCATCGGTGAGGGACAAGGCTATGGCTACACCTTC. Encoded protein: CAIGEGQGYGYTF.